The 25 T cell receptor beta chains reported below all come from one sample, sequenced in a study of OX40 agonist ivuxolimab in advanced cancers. Sequenced by immunoSEQ multiplex PCR; TCRdb stores in-frame clones only, minus some. The sample has roughly 7,700 clones, around 73% seen once; the top ten hold around 56%. The starting material was CD4+ or CD8+ T cells sorted from blood, obtained in a trial of the OX40 agonist ivuxolimab. The receptors stem from an adult with an advanced solid tumor such as melanoma, head and neck, liver or kidney cancer.

This clone was observed a handful of times. V is TRBV10-2 and J is TRBJ2-2, with D unresolved. Per germline, CDR1 WSHSY and CDR2 SAAADI. This CDR3 has 15 amino acids. The V end was cut by 0 bases, the J end by 3 bases, with 8 bases between. The CDR3 region is CASSESSTHTGELFF. In DNA form, the CDR3 reads TGCGCCAGCAGTGAGTCTAGCACGCACACCGGGGAGCTGTTTTTT.

CDR3: CASSPDRLMNTEAFF. For the CDR3, the DNA is TGTGCCAGCAGCCCGGACAGGCTTATGAACACTGAAGCTTTCTTT. The V gene is TRBV5-6, the J gene TRBJ1-1; TRBD1 matches 7 bases. The V and J ends lost 4 bases and 0 bases, in that order; junction bases with no gene match: 6. Germline CDR1 SGHDT, CDR2 YYEEEE. This CDR3 has 15 amino acids.

The chain employs TRBV6-6 and TRBJ2-2; TRBD1 is a possible D gene (6 bases). CDR1 is MNHNY, CDR2 SVGAGI, per germline (reference sequence). The germline V and J ends were trimmed by 4 bases and 7 bases, with 10 bases remaining between them. This CDR3 is built from 13 residues. CDR3 sequence (DNA): TGTGCCAGCAGTTTAATACAGGGCGGGGAGCTGTTTTTT. This encodes CASSLIQGGELFF.

The chain links TRBV4-1 to TRBJ2-7; TRBD1 aligns across 7 bases. V was clipped by 3 bases and J by 2 bases; unmatched bases: 10. The germline V gene has CDR1 MGHRA and CDR2 YSYEKL. CDR3 length equals 16 residues. The CDR3: CASSHLTGEGPYEQYF. DNA for the CDR3: TGCGCCAGCAGCCATCTAACAGGGGAAGGGCCCTACGAGCAGTACTTC.

This clone was seen only once. Since a far larger clone is one base different, this is likely a read error. CDR3 protein: CASSQDVGGNTGELFF. CDR3 coding DNA: TGTGCCAGCAGCCAAGACGTAGGCGGGAACACCGGGGAGCTGTTTTTT. The chain uses TRBV5-2 and TRBJ2-2; the table's D call TRBD2 went unverified against the DNA. TRBV5-2 is a pseudogene. This CDR3 is 16 amino acids long.

V gene TRBV7-9 combines with J gene TRBJ2-1, with D uncertain. The germline V gene has CDR1 SEHNR and CDR2 FQNEAQ (reference sequence). This CDR3 has 13 amino acids. Between the trimmed V and J ends, which lost 3 bases and 4 bases, there was a span of 7 bases. The CDR3 protein is CASSLDGYNEQFF. The DNA for the CDR3 is TGTGCCAGCAGCTTGGACGGTTACAATGAGCAGTTCTTC.

This chain's CDR3 is CASTVSWDSQETQYF. The CDR3 DNA reads TGTGCCAGCACTGTAAGCTGGGACAGCCAAGAGACCCAGTACTTC. The chain recombines TRBV9 with TRBJ2-5; the match to TRBD1 covers 7 bases. V lost 6 bases to trimming and J lost 1 base; unmatched junction nucleotides: 9. The CDR3 is 15 residues long. Germline-derived CDR1 and CDR2 are SGDLS and YYNGEE. Supplemented by reference TRBV9 and TRBJ2-5, the full variable domain reads DSGVTQTPKHLITATGQRVTLRCSPRSGDLSVYWYQQSLDQGLQFLIQYYNGEERAKGNILERFSAQQFPDLHSELNLSSLELGDSALYFCASTVSWDSQETQYFGPGTRLLVL.

This clone was recorded only once. The J gene is TRBJ2-7, the V gene TRBV27, with 8 bases matching TRBD2. Germline loops: CDR1 MNHEY, CDR2 SMNVEV (reference sequence). The CDR3 extends over 15 amino acids. With V trimmed by 4 bases and J by 2 bases, 7 bases remained unmatched. The CDR3 DNA reads as TGTGCCAGCAGTTCGAGACTAGCGAGAGCCTACGAGCAGTACTTC. Amino acid sequence: CASSSRLARAYEQYF.

The chain links TRBV7-9 to TRBJ2-2; 7 nucleotides line up with TRBD2. Germline values: CDR1 SEHNR, CDR2 FQNEAQ (reference sequence). Trimming removed 5 bases from V and 2 bases from J; junction bases left unmatched: 5. The length of the CDR3 is 15 residues. The CDR3 DNA reads as TGTGCCAGCAGCCTCCGGGACTACAACACCGGGGAGCTGTTTTTT. It translates to CASSLRDYNTGELFF.

In this sample, this clone turned up a few times. The chain links TRBV4-1 to TRBJ2-2; D gene unclear. The CDR3 has 16 residues. Germline-derived CDR1 and CDR2 are MGHRA and YSYEKL. Trimming took 1 base from V and 1 from J, leaving 10 bases between them. For the CDR3, the DNA is TGCGCCAGCAGCCAAGCTGCGGCGGAGAACACCGGGGAGCTGTTTTTT. Translation gives CASSQAAAENTGELFF.

The chain is built from TRBV6-4 and TRBJ1-1; possibly TRBD1 for D (6 bases). From germline, CDR1 is MRHNA and CDR2 SNTAGT. CDR3 length equals 13 residues. The V end lost 2 bases, the J end lost 8 bases, and 12 bases lay between the germline ends. CDR3 amino acids: CASSDPCQGEAFF. The CDR3 DNA follows: TGTGCCAGCAGTGACCCCTGCCAGGGGGAAGCTTTCTTT.

The CDR3 bases are TGTGCCAGCAGCTCATGGGCCCGGGTGGGTTTCGGGGAGCTGTTTTTT. This sequence encodes CASSSWARVGFGELFF. The rearrangement joins TRBV11-2 to TRBJ2-2; D is unresolved. The CDR3 runs to 16 residues. Germline assignment: CDR1 SGHAT and CDR2 FQNNGV. Trimming cost V 4 bases and J 7 bases, with 19 bases left between them.

V is TRBV13 and J is TRBJ2-7; 11 nucleotides match TRBD2. Germline CDR1 PRHDT, CDR2 FYEKMQ (reference sequence). Trimming cost V 1 base and J 9 bases; bases outside gene matches: 2. This CDR3 region has 13 residues. For the CDR3, the DNA is TGTGCCAGCAGCTTAGACCTAGCGGGGGGGCAGTACTTC. As protein: CASSLDLAGGQYF.

Turning to this clone: A read error may produce the germline difference seen at one junction end. J is TRBJ2-7 and V is TRBV9, with D perhaps matching TRBD1 (5 bases). CDR3 length: 14 residues. Germline V gene sequence: CDR1 SGDLS, CDR2 YYNGEE. This CDR3 is CASSVSGSSNEQHF. Written as DNA, the CDR3 is TGTGCCAGCAGCGTATCAGGGTCAAGTAACGAGCAGCACTTC.

The J gene is TRBJ2-4, the V gene TRBV5-5, with D unresolved. Trimming took off 0 bases at V and 0 bases at J, with 4 bases between the two ends. CDR1 and CDR2 (germline): SGHKS, YYEKEE (reference sequence). The CDR3 totals 14 residues. The CDR3 here is CASSLGLAKNIQYF. Here the CDR3 DNA reads TGTGCCAGCAGCTTGGGCTTAGCCAAAAACATTCAGTACTTC.

Here the CDR3 DNA reads TGTGCCAGTAGTATACTGTGGGGCGGTCAGCCCCAGCATTTT. Translating it yields CASSILWGGQPQHF. The chain recombines TRBV19 with TRBJ1-5; weak D call: TRBD1 (5 bases). Deletions cut 2 bases from V and 6 bases from J, with 11 bases between. The CDR3 covers 14 residues. Looked up from germline, CDR1 is LNHDA and CDR2 is SQIVND (reference sequence).

The genes are TRBV9 and TRBJ2-3; tentatively, D is TRBD1 (5 bases). Trimming cost V 0 bases and J 6 bases, with 14 bases left between them. Germline CDR1 reads SGDLS; CDR2 reads YYNGEE. The CDR3 totals 15 residues. CDR3 region: CASSVGPARADTQYF. The DNA of the CDR3 is TGTGCCAGCAGCGTAGGTCCCGCCAGGGCGGATACGCAGTATTTT.

This sequence joins TRBV7-2 and TRBJ2-7, with D tentatively TRBD2 (6 bases). Germline-derived CDR1 and CDR2 are SGHTA and FQGNSA. Trimming removed 3 bases at V and 1 base at J, with 7 bases between. CDR3 length equals 13 residues. CDR3 sequence reads: CASSFGGSYEQYF. For the CDR3, the DNA is TGTGCCAGCAGCTTCGGGGGATCCTACGAGCAGTACTTC.

The V gene is TRBV5-6, the J gene TRBJ1-4; a possible D gene is TRBD1 (6 bases). Germline CDR1 is SGHDT and CDR2 is YYEEEE. V was clipped by 2 bases and J by 6 bases, with 14 bases between them. This CDR3 is 15 amino acids long. The CDR3: CASSFGQSGYEKLFF. Here the CDR3 DNA reads TGTGCCAGCAGCTTCGGACAGTCAGGGTATGAAAAACTGTTTTTT.

The chain joins TRBV2 to TRBJ2-5, with TRBD2 as a possible D gene (5 bases). V was clipped by 4 bases and J by 5 bases, with 14 bases between them. The CDR3 sequence is 14 residues long. Germline V CDR1 and CDR2: SNHLY, FYNNEI. This chain's CDR3 is CASSVGGRGETQYF. The DNA for the CDR3 is TGTGCCAGCAGTGTAGGTGGGAGAGGGGAGACCCAGTACTTC.

The chain is built from TRBV7-2 and TRBJ2-7; TRBD2 is a possible D gene (7 bases). CDR1 SGHTA and CDR2 FQGNSA come from the germline V gene. V lost 8 bases to trimming and J lost 3 bases, with 14 bases between them. The length of the CDR3 is 13 residues. In DNA, the CDR3 is TGTGCCAGCGGCGGGCGGGGGCTCTACGAGCAGTACTTC. Its protein product is CASGGRGLYEQYF.

The rearrangement links TRBV13 to TRBJ2-6; D call uncertain. Germline V gene lookup returns CDR1 PRHDT and CDR2 FYEKMQ (reference sequence). This CDR3 spans 16 amino acids. Deletions cut 7 bases from V and 0 bases from J, with 13 bases between. This chain's CDR3 is CASTGTDSSGANVLTF. CDR3 in DNA: TGTGCCAGCACCGGCACTGACTCCTCTGGGGCCAACGTCCTGACTTTC.

This clone was detected a few times. V usage is TRBV10-3 and J usage is TRBJ2-1; 10 bases fit TRBD1. V shed 7 bases and J 7 bases; nucleotides not matched to a gene: 22. The germline CDR1 and CDR2 sequences are ENHRY and SYGVKD. This CDR3 has 19 residues. The CDR3 region is CAINGATGGEGSGLNEQFF. The CDR3 bases are TGTGCCATCAATGGGGCGACAGGGGGCGAGGGAAGCGGGCTTAATGAGCAGTTCTTC.

J is TRBJ2-2 and V is TRBV7-9; 8 bases map to TRBD1. The germline V gene has CDR1 SEHNR and CDR2 FQNEAQ (reference sequence). The ends lost 4 bases at V and 7 bases at J; junction bases unmatched: 5. This CDR3 region has 14 residues. CDR3: CASSSDRVHGELFF. The CDR3 DNA is TGTGCCAGCAGCTCGGACAGGGTGCACGGGGAGCTGTTTTTT. The full variable domain, with the rest looked up from reference TRBV7-9 and TRBJ2-2, is DTGVSQNPRHKITKRGQNVTFRCDPISEHNRLYWYRQTLGQGPEFLTYFQNEAQLEKSRLLSDRFSAERPKGSFSTLEIQRTEQGDSAMYLCASSSDRVHGELFFGEGSRLTVL.

V is TRBV4-1 and J is TRBJ2-5, with 9 bases identical to TRBD2. CDR3 length: 17 residues. The ends lost 4 bases at V and 5 bases at J; junction bases unmatched: 14. The germline gives CDR1 MGHRA, CDR2 YSYEKL. The CDR3 protein is CASSPRGAGGPSETQYF. The CDR3 nucleotides are TGCGCCAGCAGCCCCCGGGGAGCGGGGGGACCTTCTGAGACCCAGTACTTC.